This T cell receptor (beta chain) originates from a study of T cell responses to AZD1222 COVID-19 vaccine. Study-level information: Second-dose timings of about 4 or about 12 weeks were pooled.

The germline V gene has CDR1 SGHRS and CDR2 YFSETQ. Between the trimmed V and J ends, which lost 8 bases and 2 bases, there was a span of 17 bases. CDR3 length: 14 amino acids. General study findings and limits: Spike-specific TCR depth and breadth grew after two AZD1222 doses. Donors, mostly white British, included more females; clonal diversity was possibly underestimated. All repertoire sampling was performed exclusively after the peak T cell response.

Concerning this clone itself: Antigen unknown.

TCRdb keeps only in-frame clones here, not all; method: immunoSEQ multiplex PCR. The sample has around 110,000 clones, around 90% seen once; the top ten hold around 9.6%. This TCR derives from an adult in good health. The chain employs TRBV5-1 and TRBJ2-7, with D perhaps given as TRBD1 or TRBD2 (7 bases each). Sequences were derived from peripheral blood, sampled on day 0 of AZD1222 vaccination. CDR3 region: CASQGGAPPYEQYF. The CDR3, as DNA: TGCGCCAGTCAGGGGGGGGCCCCTCCCTACGAGCAGTACTTC.